This T cell receptor beta chain derives from a study of a mutant IDH1 vaccine in newly diagnosed glioma. CDR1 is MDHEN and CDR2 is SYDVKM in the germline V gene. The CDR3 has 13 amino acids. V lost 8 bases, J lost 7 bases, and 10 bases stayed unmatched. Using immunoSEQ multiplex PCR, the repertoire was profiled, and TCRdb retains in-frame clones only, with some absent. The sample includes 50,000 to 65,000 clones, around nine tenths seen only once; the top ten take approximately 2.5%. As for this clone: Its antigen is still unknown.

Time point: week 11, during vaccination. With topical imiquimod, each dose of the vaccine consisted of 300 ug of mutant IDH1 20-mer peptide. The chain is built from TRBV28 and TRBJ2-5; 7 nucleotides match TRBD2. The origin of this receptor is a man between 45 and 60 years old with glioma. The material was PBMCs, obtained from a glioma patient whose treatment included an IDH1 peptide vaccine. This CDR3 reads CASRSGGEGTQYF. CDR3 DNA sequence: TGTGCCAGCCGGTCGGGGGGTGAGGGGACCCAGTACTTC.